These T cell receptor beta chains were read from a single sample in a study of T-cell reconstitution after alpha-beta-depleted transplantation in children. TCRdb independently ran MiXCR on the PCR reads; one entry per CDR3 protein. The table has about 980,000 distinct CDR3 sequences, about 26% seen once; the top ten hold roughly 30%. The sample here was PBMCs, mostly from graft donor cells, taken 360 days after TCRalphabeta/CD19-depleted stem cell transplant. All receptors derive from a boy less than two years old who had a stem cell transplant for SCID, so the T cells may come from the graft donor. CDR3s include the opening cysteine and the closing phenylalanine or tryptophan. Each record gives: J gene, clone size, V gene, D gene, CDR3 length, CDR3 protein, CDR3 DNA. The D gene is left open where the match is weak. Clone size is given for some rows only: seen once, a few or many times, or a class if the clone is expanded.

>TRBJ2-7|-|TRBV7-2|-|15
CASSLLTVVSGEQYF
TGTGCCAGCAGCTTGCTGACTGTTGTTTCAGGGGAGCAGTACTTC
>TRBJ2-6|once|TRBV4-2|-|19
CASSQDPPQAASGANVLTF
TGTGCCAGCAGCCAAGATCCCCCCCAGGCCGCCTCTGGGGCCAACGTCCTGACTTTC
>TRBJ2-3|-|TRBV2|TRBD2|17
CASSEGGLAGITDTQYF
TGTGCCAGCAGTGAAGGGGGCCTAGCGGGGATCACAGATACGCAGTATTTT
>TRBJ2-1|-|TRBV18|TRBD1|14
CASQGGTGDNEQFF
TGTGCCAGCCAGGGCGGGACAGGGGACAATGAGCAGTTCTTC
>TRBJ2-3|few|TRBV2|-|14
CASWVWGSTDTQYF
TGTGCCAGCTGGGTGTGGGGGAGCACAGATACGCAGTATTTT
>TRBJ1-1|-|TRBV5-8|TRBD1|15
CASSSGQGTNTEAFF
TGTGCCAGCAGCAGCGGACAGGGGACGAACACTGAAGCTTTCTTT
>TRBJ2-5|-|TRBV2|-|14
CASNDPWGHQTQYF
TGTGCCAGCAACGACCCATGGGGTCACCAGACCCAGTACTTC
>TRBJ2-1|-|TRBV11-2|TRBD1|17
CASSSGSRDRGYNEQFF
TGTGCCAGCAGCTCAGGAAGCCGGGACAGGGGCTACAATGAGCAGTTCTTC
>TRBJ2-1|-|TRBV24-1|-|14
CATSPGTRNNEQFF
TGTGCCACCAGTCCGGGGACAAGAAACAATGAGCAGTTCTTC
>TRBJ2-1|-|TRBV5-8|-|13
CASSLVWGREQFF
TGTGCCAGCAGCTTGGTGTGGGGGCGAGAGCAGTTCTTC
>TRBJ2-7|-|TRBV5-1|-|14
CASSFEGGAYEQYF
TGCGCCAGCAGCTTTGAGGGGGGTGCCTACGAGCAGTACTTC
>TRBJ2-5|few|TRBV7-6|TRBD2|14
CASSLFAGEETQYF
TGTGCCAGCAGCTTATTCGCGGGGGAAGAGACCCAGTACTTC
>TRBJ2-1|few|TRBV5-1|-|16
CASNHGGPGGYNEQFF
TGCGCCAGCAACCATGGGGGCCCCGGCGGCTACAATGAGCAGTTCTTC
>TRBJ2-7|-|TRBV20-1|-|13
CSALSGTLYEQYF
TGCAGTGCACTGTCAGGGACGCTCTACGAGCAGTACTTC
>TRBJ2-3|-|TRBV9|-|13
CASSARPADTQYF
TGTGCCAGCAGCGCTCGCCCCGCAGATACGCAGTATTTT
>TRBJ2-7|few|TRBV5-6|TRBD2|16
CASSFRTSGRPYEQYF
TGTGCCAGCAGCTTCCGGACTAGCGGGCGACCCTACGAGCAGTACTTC
>TRBJ2-7|-|TRBV5-1|-|15
CASSLQGGGYGEQYF
TGCGCCAGCAGCCTGCAGGGAGGAGGATATGGCGAGCAGTACTTC
>TRBJ2-7|-|TRBV14|TRBD2|14
CASSRGGRLYEQYF
TGTGCCAGCAGCCGGGGAGGGCGTCTCTACGAGCAGTACTTC
>TRBJ2-5|-|TRBV5-1|-|15
CASSLSLAVQETQYF
TGCGCCAGCAGCTTGTCACTAGCTGTCCAAGAGACCCAGTACTTC
>TRBJ1-5|few|TRBV5-1|TRBD1|16
CASSPGQGADNQPQHF
TGCGCCAGCAGCCCGGGACAGGGGGCGGACAATCAGCCCCAGCATTTT
>TRBJ2-1|-|TRBV19|TRBD1|14
CASNSGTGWNEQFF
TGTGCCAGTAACTCCGGGACAGGGTGGAATGAGCAGTTCTTC
>TRBJ1-2|-|TRBV11-2|-|13
CASSTGLGNGYTF
TGTGCCAGCAGCACTGGACTTGGGAATGGCTACACCTTC
>TRBJ2-7|-|TRBV15|TRBD2|16
CATSRELSGGAYEQYF
TGTGCCACCAGCAGAGAACTTAGCGGGGGAGCCTACGAGCAGTACTTC
>TRBJ1-1|-|TRBV28|-|17
CASSLIPPGRWVTEAFF
TGTGCCAGCAGTTTAATTCCCCCGGGCAGGTGGGTCACTGAAGCTTTCTTT
>TRBJ2-7|few|TRBV5-1|-|14
CASSAGQQLYEQYF
TGCGCCAGCAGCGCGGGACAGCAACTCTACGAGCAGTACTTC
>TRBJ2-1|-|TRBV2|-|12
CASISRFNEQFF
TGTGCCAGCATATCCCGATTCAATGAGCAGTTCTTC
>TRBJ2-5|-|TRBV15|TRBD2|16
CATSRTGTSGRETQYF
TGTGCCACCAGCAGAACAGGGACTAGCGGGCGGGAGACCCAGTACTTC
>TRBJ2-1|-|TRBV11-3|TRBD2|16
CASSFGTGGLGDEQFF
TGTGCCAGCAGCTTTGGCACGGGGGGGTTAGGTGATGAGCAGTTCTTC
>TRBJ2-1|-|TRBV5-1|-|16
CASTLRGVNGYNEQFF
TGCGCCAGCACGTTAAGGGGGGTTAACGGCTACAATGAGCAGTTCTTC
>TRBJ2-7|-|TRBV6-1|TRBD2|17
CASRRSGTSGGTYEQYF
TGTGCCAGCAGACGCTCCGGGACTAGCGGGGGTACCTACGAGCAGTACTTC
>TRBJ1-1|-|TRBV19|-|15
CASRPLPTGPTEAFF
TGTGCCAGTCGACCCCTTCCGACGGGACCCACTGAAGCTTTCTTT
>TRBJ2-7|-|TRBV5-1|-|14
CASSQGIGAYEQYF
TGCGCCAGCAGCCAGGGAATAGGGGCCTACGAGCAGTACTTC
>TRBJ2-1|few|TRBV6-5|-|12
CASSYSAAGAAF
TGTGCCAGCAGTTACTCGGCGGCAGGGGCTGCCTTC
>TRBJ1-5|-|TRBV12-3/TRBV12-4|TRBD1|17
CASGLGDRGDSNQPQHF
TGTGCCAGCGGCCTCGGTGACAGGGGGGATAGCAATCAGCCCCAGCATTTT
>TRBJ2-3|-|TRBV10-3|-|17
CAISVPDRAPPIDTQYF
TGTGCCATCAGTGTACCCGACCGGGCCCCTCCAATAGATACGCAGTATTTT
>TRBJ1-2|once|TRBV20-1|-|15
CSAREAGGANYGYTF
TGCAGTGCTAGAGAGGCTGGTGGGGCTAACTATGGCTACACCTTC
>TRBJ2-7|once|TRBV10-3|TRBD1|15
CAISDRRGSSYEQYF
TGTGCCATCAGTGACCGCAGGGGGAGCTCCTACGAGCAGTACTTC
>TRBJ2-3|-|TRBV5-1|TRBD2|15
CASSPLRGGTDTQYF
TGCGCCAGCAGCCCCCTCCGGGGGGGCACAGATACGCAGTATTTT
>TRBJ1-5|-|TRBV20-1|-|12
CSAWTENQPQHF
TGCAGTGCCTGGACTGAAAATCAGCCCCAGCATTTT
>TRBJ2-2|-|TRBV5-4|-|17
CASSSRDEIGNTGELFF
TGTGCCAGCAGCTCCCGGGACGAAATTGGGAACACCGGGGAGCTGTTTTTT
>TRBJ2-3|few|TRBV9|-|14
CASSGLGPQDTQYF
TGTGCCAGCAGCGGCCTGGGCCCCCAGGATACGCAGTATTTT
>TRBJ2-7|-|TRBV7-9|TRBD2|16
CASSSSGGGALYEQYF
TGTGCCAGCAGCTCCTCTGGCGGGGGGGCCCTCTACGAGCAGTACTTC
>TRBJ2-3|-|TRBV20-1|TRBD1|14
CSARTGQGAGTQYF
TGCAGTGCTAGAACGGGACAGGGGGCAGGTACGCAGTATTTT
>TRBJ2-7|-|TRBV12-3/TRBV12-4|-|17
CASSLVRPGTLWREQYF
TGTGCCAGCAGTTTAGTCCGGCCCGGGACACTATGGAGGGAGCAGTACTTC
>TRBJ1-1|-|TRBV6-6|-|13
CASSYSMDAEAFF
TGTGCCAGCAGTTACTCAATGGACGCTGAAGCTTTCTTT
>TRBJ2-5|-|TRBV6-5|TRBD2|16
CASSWGVSGGEETQYF
TGTGCCAGCAGTTGGGGCGTATCGGGGGGAGAGGAGACCCAGTACTTC
>TRBJ1-4|many|TRBV9|-|15
CASSPRTATNEKLFF
TGTGCCAGCAGCCCCCGGACAGCAACTAATGAAAAACTGTTTTTT
>TRBJ2-3|-|TRBV20-1|TRBD1|15
CSARAGTGDTDTQYF
TGCAGTGCTAGAGCCGGGACAGGGGATACAGATACGCAGTATTTT
>TRBJ2-5|-|TRBV25-1|TRBD1|14
CASSDPRGPETQYF
TGTGCCAGCAGTGACCCCAGGGGGCCGGAGACCCAGTACTTC